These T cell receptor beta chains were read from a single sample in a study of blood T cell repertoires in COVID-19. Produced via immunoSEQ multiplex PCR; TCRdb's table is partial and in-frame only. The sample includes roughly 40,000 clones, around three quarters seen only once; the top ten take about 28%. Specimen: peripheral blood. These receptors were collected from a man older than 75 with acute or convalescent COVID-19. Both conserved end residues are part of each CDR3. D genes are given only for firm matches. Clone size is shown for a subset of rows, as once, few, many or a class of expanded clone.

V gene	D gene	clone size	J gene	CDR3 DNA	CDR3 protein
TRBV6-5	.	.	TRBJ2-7	TGTGCCAGCAGTTCGGACCGGCGGGGTGAGCAGTACTTC	CASSSDRRGEQYF
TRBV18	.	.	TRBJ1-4	TGTGCCAGCTCACCACTCCTACAGGGCGCTAATGAAAAACTGTTTTTT	CASSPLLQGANEKLFF
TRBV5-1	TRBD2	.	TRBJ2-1	TGCGCCAGCAGCTTGGGGGGTAGCGGGAGGGCCGGCAATGAGCAGTTCTTC	CASSLGGSGRAGNEQFF
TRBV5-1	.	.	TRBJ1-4	TGCGCCAGCAGCTTAGGGGGAACTAATGAAAAACTGTTTTTT	CASSLGGTNEKLFF
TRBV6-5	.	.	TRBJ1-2	TGTGCCAGCAGTTTTGGGACACGGAGAAAAGGGTATGGCTACACCTTC	CASSFGTRRKGYGYTF
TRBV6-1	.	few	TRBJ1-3	TGTGCCAGCAGTGCCCGTTACAAACGGACAGAGAGCTCTGGAAACACCATATATTTT	CASSARYKRTESSGNTIYF
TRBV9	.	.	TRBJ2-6	TGTGCCAGCAGCCCCCGGGACTTTTTCTCCTCTGGGGCCAACGTCCTGACTTTC	CASSPRDFFSSGANVLTF
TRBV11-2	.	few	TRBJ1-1	TGTGCCAGCAGCTTAGGGGGAGGGAACACTGAAGCTTTCTTT	CASSLGGGNTEAFF
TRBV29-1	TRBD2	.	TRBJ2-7	TGCAGCGTTGAAGGGCTAGCGGGGTCCTACGAGCAGTACTTC	CSVEGLAGSYEQYF
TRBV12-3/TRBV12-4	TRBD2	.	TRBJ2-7	TGTGCCAGCAGGGGCGGGGGGGGCGAGCAGTACTTC	CASRGGGGEQYF
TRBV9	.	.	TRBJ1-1	TGTGCCAGCAGCGCAATCGGAGGCCAGAACACTGAAGCTTTCTTT	CASSAIGGQNTEAFF
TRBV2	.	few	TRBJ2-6	TGTGCCAGCATTATCAGGACAACCTTCTCTGGGGCCAACGTCCTGACTTTC	CASIIRTTFSGANVLTF
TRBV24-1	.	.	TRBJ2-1	TGTGCCACCAGTGTCACTGACGGGAGCTCCTACAATGAGCAGTTCTTC	CATSVTDGSSYNEQFF
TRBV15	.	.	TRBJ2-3	TGTGCCACCAGCAGACACACTATAGATACGCAGTATTTT	CATSRHTIDTQYF
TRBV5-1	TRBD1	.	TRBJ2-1	TGCGCCAGCAGCTTGGGACAGGGGGCGAGGGAGCAGTTCTTC	CASSLGQGAREQFF
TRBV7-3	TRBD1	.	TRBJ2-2	TGTGCCAGCAGCCCCGGGACAGGGGGAACCGGGGAGCTGTTTTTT	CASSPGTGGTGELFF
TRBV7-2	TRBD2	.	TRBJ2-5	TGTGCCAGCAGCTTAATCGCGGGAGGGCCTATTGAGACCCAGTACTTC	CASSLIAGGPIETQYF
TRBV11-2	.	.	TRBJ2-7	TGTGCCAGCAGCTCTGACAGACAATACGAGCAGTACTTC	CASSSDRQYEQYF
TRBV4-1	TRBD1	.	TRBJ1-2	TGCGCCAGCAGCCCGGCTTGGACAGGGGTCTATGGCTACACCTTC	CASSPAWTGVYGYTF
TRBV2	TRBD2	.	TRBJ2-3	TGTGCCAGCAGTCGCCGGCGTAGCGGGACGGGCACAGATACGCAGTATTTT	CASSRRRSGTGTDTQYF
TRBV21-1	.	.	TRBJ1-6	TGTGCCAGCAGCAAAGCCGATCAGAGGGTAGAGAATTCACCCCTCCACTTT	CASSKADQRVENSPLHF
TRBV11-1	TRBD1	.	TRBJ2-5	TGTGCCAGCAGCTTTGGGTCCCAGGGGGCGCGTGAGACCCAGTACTTC	CASSFGSQGARETQYF
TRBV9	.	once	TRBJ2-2	TGTGCCAGCAGCGTAACTAGAGGCGGGGAGCTGTTTTTT	CASSVTRGGELFF
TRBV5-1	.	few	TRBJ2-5	TGCGCCAGCTCCGACTCGGACACCCAAGAGACCCAGTACTTC	CASSDSDTQETQYF
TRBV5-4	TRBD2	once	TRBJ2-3	TGTGCCAGCAGTACTGGGACTAGCGGGGGGGCCGTCTCGGATACGCAGTATTTT	CASSTGTSGGAVSDTQYF
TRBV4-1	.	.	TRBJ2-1	TGCGCCAGCAGCCAAGCTCGGGATTATCGCAATGAGCAGTTCTTC	CASSQARDYRNEQFF
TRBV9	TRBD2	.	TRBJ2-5	TGTGCCAGCAGCGTAGGGGATAGCGGGGGTTGGGAGACCCAGTACTTC	CASSVGDSGGWETQYF
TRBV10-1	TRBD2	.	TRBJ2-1	TGCGCCAGCAGCTCAAGCGGGAGTGGGTACAATGAGCAGTTCTTC	CASSSSGSGYNEQFF
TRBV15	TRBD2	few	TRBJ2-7	TGTGCCACCAGCAGAGCGGGGGGGCCATACGAGCAGTACTTC	CATSRAGGPYEQYF
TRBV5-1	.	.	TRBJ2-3	TGCGCCAGCAGCAGTAGCGGTACGCAGTATTTT	CASSSSGTQYF
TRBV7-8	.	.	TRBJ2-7	TGTGCCAGCAGCTGGAATGCGGGAACGTCCTACGAGCAGTACTTC	CASSWNAGTSYEQYF
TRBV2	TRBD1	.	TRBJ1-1	TGTGCCAGCAGCACAGGGGGGAACACTGAAGCTTTCTTT	CASSTGGNTEAFF
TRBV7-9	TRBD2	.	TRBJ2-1	TGTGCCAGCAGCCCTAGCGGGACGAATGAGCAGTTCTTC	CASSPSGTNEQFF
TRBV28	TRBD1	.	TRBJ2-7	TGTGCCAGCAGACCTTCATTCGGGACAGGGTTCTACGAGCAGTACTTC	CASRPSFGTGFYEQYF
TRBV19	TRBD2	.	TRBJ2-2	TGTGCCAGTGAGACTAGCGGGAGTTTGATTAACACCGGGGAGCTGTTTTTT	CASETSGSLINTGELFF
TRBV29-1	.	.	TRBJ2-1	TGCAGCGTTGAAGATCCTCTCGCCGGGGATGAGCAGTTCTTC	CSVEDPLAGDEQFF
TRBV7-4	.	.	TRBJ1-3	TGTGCCAGCAGCTTAGGCAAGAGCTCTGGAAACACCATATATTTT	CASSLGKSSGNTIYF
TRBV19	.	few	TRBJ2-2	TGTGCCACTCAACAGGGCCAAAACACCGGGGAGCTGTTTTTT	CATQQGQNTGELFF
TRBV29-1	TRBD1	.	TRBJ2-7	TGCAGCGCCTTGGGACAGGGGTACGAGCAGTACTTC	CSALGQGYEQYF
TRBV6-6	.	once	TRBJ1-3	TGTGCCAGCAGTCCTGCCGCGACATTGAGCTCTGGAAACACCATATATTTT	CASSPAATLSSGNTIYF
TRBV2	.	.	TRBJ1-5	TGTGCCAGCAGCTGGGCGTCGTTAAATCAGCCCCAGCATTTT	CASSWASLNQPQHF
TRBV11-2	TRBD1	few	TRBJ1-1	TGTGCCAGCAGGTTTGCAGGGGGTAGGGGCACTGAAGCTTTCTTT	CASRFAGGRGTEAFF
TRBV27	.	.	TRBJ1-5	TGTGCCAGCAGAGGAGGGGCCGCTCAGCCCCAGCATTTT	CASRGGAAQPQHF
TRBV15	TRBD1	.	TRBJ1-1	TGTGCCACCGGCCGGGACAGGGCCTTAAATGAAGCTTTCTTT	CATGRDRALNEAFF
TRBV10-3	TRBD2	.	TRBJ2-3	TGTGCCATCAGTGCGCAACTAGCGGGGGCAAGCACAGATACGCAGTATTTT	CAISAQLAGASTDTQYF
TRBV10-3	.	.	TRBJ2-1	TGTGCCATCAGTGAGTCGGGAGGGGGGAATGAGCAGTTCTTC	CAISESGGGNEQFF
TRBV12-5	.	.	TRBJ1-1	TGTGCTAGTGGTCTCCCGGGGGGGGAAGGGGACACTGAAGCTTTCTTT	CASGLPGGEGDTEAFF
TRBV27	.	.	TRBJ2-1	TGTGCCAGCAGTTTTTTGCAGGGGAATGAGCAGTTCTTC	CASSFLQGNEQFF
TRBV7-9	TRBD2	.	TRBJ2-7	TGTGCCAGCAGCCCTAGCGGGAGGGCCTACGAGCAGTACTTC	CASSPSGRAYEQYF
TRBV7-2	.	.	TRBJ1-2	TGTGCCAGCAGCTGGGGGAGCGGGGCCTATGGCTACACCTTC	CASSWGSGAYGYTF
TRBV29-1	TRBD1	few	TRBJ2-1	TGCAGCGGCGCAGGGGGACGCGCCTACAATGAGCAGTTCTTC	CSGAGGRAYNEQFF
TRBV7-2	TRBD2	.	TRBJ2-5	TGTGCCAGCAAGCGGGGGACCCAAGAGACCCAGTACTTC	CASKRGTQETQYF
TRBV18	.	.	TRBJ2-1	TGTGCCAGCTCACCCTCACAGACCTACAATGAGCAGTTCTTC	CASSPSQTYNEQFF
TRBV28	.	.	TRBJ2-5	TGTGCCAGCAGTTTACCCGACCAAGAGACCCAGTACTTC	CASSLPDQETQYF
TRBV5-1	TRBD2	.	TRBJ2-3	TGCGCCAGCAGTCGACTAGCGGAAGATACGCAGTATTTT	CASSRLAEDTQYF
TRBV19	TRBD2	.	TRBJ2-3	TGTGCCAGTAGTATATCCGCGGGGGGGCGGAGAGATACGCAGTATTTT	CASSISAGGRRDTQYF
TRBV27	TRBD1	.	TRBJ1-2	TGTGCCGCTTCTCGAGGGGGCAGCTATGGCTACACCTTC	CAASRGGSYGYTF
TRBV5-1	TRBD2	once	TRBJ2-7	TGCGCCAGCAGCTTGGAAGCGGGGGGGCCGAAGGAGCAGTACTTC	CASSLEAGGPKEQYF
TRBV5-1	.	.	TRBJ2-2	TGCGCCAGCAGCTTGACAGGGAACACCGGGGAGCTGTTTTTT	CASSLTGNTGELFF
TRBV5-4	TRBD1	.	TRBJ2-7	TGTGCCAGCAGCCCCACGGGACAGCCTAACTACGAGCAGTACTTC	CASSPTGQPNYEQYF